Below, 26 T cell receptor beta chains from the same sample are listed, as sequenced in a study of T-cell reconstitution after alpha-beta-depleted transplantation in children. Unique molecular identifiers tagged the TCRbeta library. TCRdb recomputed calls from the PCR reads with MiXCR, one row per CDR3 protein. Of around 670,000 distinct CDR3 sequences listed, over 10% are singletons. The sample consisted of PBMCs, taken before TCRalphabeta/CD19-depleted stem cell transplant. These receptors came from a girl aged 2-10 years with congenital amegakaryocytic thrombocytopenia, due to receive a stem cell transplant.

In its sample, this clonotype was seen many times. The J gene is TRBJ1-4, the V gene TRBV7-6, with a possible D match to TRBD1 (5 bases). This CDR3 is built from 15 residues. CDR1 and CDR2 from the germline V gene are SGHVS and FNYEAQ. V was shortened by 1 base and J by 7 bases, with 13 bases between the two germline ends. The DNA of the CDR3 is TGTGCCAGCAGCTTAGGTTGGGGCTTGGCTGAAAAACTGTTTTTT. It yields the protein CASSLGWGLAEKLFF.

This chain connects TRBV6-5 to TRBJ2-5; 9 bases agree with TRBD2. CDR3 size: 17 residues. In germline, CDR1 is MNHEY, CDR2 SVGAGI. J gave up 4 bases and V 0 bases, and 9 bases lay outside the gene matches. The CDR3 spells CASSYSVAGVNGETQYF. CDR3 sequence (DNA): TGTGCCAGCAGTTACTCCGTAGCGGGAGTTAACGGAGAGACCCAGTACTTC.

This rearrangement joins TRBV12-3 or TRBV12-4 to TRBJ1-2, with D maybe TRBD1 (6 bases). The V end was cut by 6 bases, the J end by 4 bases, with 12 bases between. This CDR3 comprises 13 residues. This CDR3 reads CASRTTGPYGYTF. The CDR3 DNA reads TGTGCCAGCAGGACGACAGGACCCTATGGCTACACCTTC.

This rearrangement joins TRBV7-2 to TRBJ2-5; TRBD1 matches 10 bases. Trimming took 5 bases from V and 4 from J; bases not matched to a gene: 4. The CDR3 sequence is 14 residues long. The germline V gene encodes CDR1 SGHTA and CDR2 FQGNSA. CDR3 amino acids: CASSRDRGRETQYF. CDR3 in DNA: TGTGCCAGCAGCAGAGACAGGGGGCGAGAGACCCAGTACTTC.

This clonotype was seen at least ten times. V is TRBV20-1 and J is TRBJ2-7, with 15 bases lining up with TRBD2. This CDR3 is 15 amino acids long. J gave up 4 bases and V 5 bases, and 6 bases lay outside the gene matches. Germline V CDR1 and CDR2: DFQATT, SNEGSKA (reference sequence). The CDR3 is CSAGTSGRKEYEQYF. DNA of the CDR3: TGCAGTGCTGGGACTAGCGGGAGGAAAGAATACGAGCAGTACTTC.

V and J are TRBV14 and TRBJ2-1; TRBD2 agrees at 10 bases. CDR1 and CDR2 from the germline V gene are SGHDN and FVKESK. The CDR3 has 18 residues. The J segment lost 10 bases and the V segment lost 2 bases, leaving 17 bases of the junction unmatched. The CDR3 DNA sequence: TGTGCCAGCAGCCAAACAATCCGTCCTAGCGGGAGAAACTCCGAGCAGTTCTTC. This sequence encodes CASSQTIRPSGRNSEQFF.

This clonotype showed up many times. The V and J genes are TRBV5-1 and TRBJ1-1; 7 positions match TRBD1. V was pared by 6 bases and J by 0 bases, with 2 bases of the junction left unmatched. CDR3 length: 13 residues. Germline CDR1 and CDR2: SGHRS and YFSETQ. Here the CDR3 DNA reads TGCGCCAGCACCCAGGGGGTGAACACTGAAGCTTTCTTT. It translates to CASTQGVNTEAFF.

This clonotype was seen many times. The chain uses TRBV7-8 and TRBJ1-1; 12 positions match TRBD1. Germline V gene lookup returns CDR1 SGHVS and CDR2 FQNEAQ. With 2 bases clipped from V and 6 bases from J, the junction kept 13 bases outside the gene matches. The CDR3 is 18 residues long. DNA of the CDR3: TGTGCCAGCAGCTTAAGGTCTCTGCCGGGACAGGGGGCGGCTGAAGCTTTCTTT. Amino acids: CASSLRSLPGQGAAEAFF.

In regard to this clonotype: This sequence may be a read error, since a much larger clone differs from it by one base. V usage is TRBV20-1 and J usage is TRBJ2-1; perhaps TRBD2 as D (5 bases). The CDR3 sequence is 15 residues long. Germline V gene lookup returns CDR1 DFQATT and CDR2 SNEGSKA (reference sequence). The CDR3, as DNA: TGCAGTGCTAGAGGGGCGGGCCTAGGGTACAATGAGCCGTTCTTC. Translated: CSARGAGLGYNEPFF.

The chain is built from TRBV5-1 and TRBJ2-2; TRBD2 might be the D (5 bases). The germline CDR1 and CDR2 sequences are SGHRS and YFSETQ. Trimming removed 4 bases from V and 2 bases from J, with 36 bases in between. The CDR3 consists of 23 residues. DNA for the CDR3: TGCGCCAGCAGCAAGACTATCACCTACCCCAAGTCCGCCTTAGATATTAACACCGGGGAGCTGTTTTTT. Its protein product is CASSKTITYPKSALDINTGELFF.

Ten or more counts support this clonotype. The gene calls are TRBV12-3 or TRBV12-4 and TRBJ2-1; 13 nucleotides line up with TRBD2. V gave up 5 bases and J gave up 8 bases; unmatched junction bases: 9. The CDR3 has 16 residues. The CDR3, as DNA: TGTGCCAGCAGTCCCCGACTAGCGGGAGGTTTTGATGAGCAGTTCTTC. It codes for CASSPRLAGGFDEQFF.

This clonotype has more than one count but fewer than ten. The chain combines TRBV12-3 or TRBV12-4 with TRBJ2-1, with D possibly TRBD1 on 5 matching bases. The V end lost 6 bases, the J end lost 8 bases, and 17 bases lay between the germline ends. The CDR3 loop spans 14 amino acids. Here the CDR3 DNA reads TGTGCCAGCAGGGCGGACATGGGGTTCGATGAGCAGTTCTTC. Translation gives CASRADMGFDEQFF.

The V and J genes are TRBV12-3 or TRBV12-4 and TRBJ2-1, with D unclear. CDR3 length: 15 residues. The V end was cut by 5 bases, the J end by 6 bases, with 17 bases between. CDR3 amino acids: CASSTWSQVRNEQFF. The CDR3 DNA follows: TGTGCCAGCAGTACATGGTCCCAGGTCCGCAATGAGCAGTTCTTC.

This clonotype was counted many times. The V call is TRBV20-1, the J call TRBJ2-3; TRBD2 might be the D (5 bases). This CDR3 has 16 residues. Germline CDR1 reads DFQATT; CDR2 reads SNEGSKA (reference sequence). V lost 3 bases, J lost 7 bases, and 23 bases lay in between. As DNA, the CDR3 is TGCAGTGCTAGGTCGAGGGCGACTGGGGAATCAAATACGCAGTATTTT. Its translation is CSARSRATGESNTQYF.

This clonotype was counted only a few times. This chain links TRBV7-8 with TRBJ2-7; 15 bases are a match to TRBD2. Germline V CDR1 and CDR2: SGHVS, FQNEAQ. CDR3 length equals 20 residues. V gave up 5 bases and J gave up 5 bases; unmatched junction bases: 19. CDR3 protein: CASSVQSGTSGRPSRDEQYF. CDR3 sequence (DNA): TGTGCCAGCAGCGTCCAGTCTGGGACTAGCGGGAGGCCCAGTCGGGACGAGCAGTACTTC.

This clonotype was counted ten times or more. V is TRBV20-1 and J is TRBJ2-3; 7 bases fit TRBD2. In germline, CDR1 is DFQATT, CDR2 SNEGSKA (reference sequence). CDR3 length: 16 amino acids. Losses at the gene ends were 0 bases for V and 1 base for J; bases not matched to a gene: 7. CDR3 DNA sequence: TGCAGTGCTAGAGATGGGGGGGGATGGGGCACAGATACGCAGTATTTT. It specifies CSARDGGGWGTDTQYF.

Written as DNA, the CDR3 is TGTGCCAGCAGTTTTGCAGGGGGGGAGACCCAGTACTTC. Its protein product is CASSFAGGETQYF. This chain links TRBV12-3 or TRBV12-4 with TRBJ2-5; perhaps TRBD1 as D (7 bases). The CDR3 contains 13 residues. V was trimmed by 3 bases and J by 5 bases, leaving 10 bases between them.

This clonotype was observed a handful of times. This chain links TRBV5-6 with TRBJ2-1; possibly TRBD2 for D (5 bases). This CDR3 region has 14 residues. Germline V gene data show CDR1 as SGHDT and CDR2 as YYEEEE. Trimming stripped 5 bases from V and 5 bases from J, with 14 bases between. Written as DNA, the CDR3 is TGTGCCAGCAGACTTAGTCTGGGAGACAATGAGCAGTTCTTC. Translating gives CASRLSLGDNEQFF.

The V and J genes are TRBV6-1 and TRBJ1-5; maybe TRBD1 (5 bases). The CDR3 contains 14 residues. Trimming took off 8 bases at V and 4 bases at J, with 15 bases between the two ends. CDR1 and CDR2 (germline): MNHNS, SASEGT. In nucleotides, the CDR3 is TGTGCCAGCTGCAGCCGGGGCAGAAATCAGCCCCAGCATTTT. This gives the protein CASCSRGRNQPQHF.

This clonotype was detected ten times or more. V gene TRBV6-1 combines with J gene TRBJ1-2, with no clear D. The V gene lost 1 base and the J gene lost 2 bases, with 8 bases spanning the gap. Germline values: CDR1 MNHNS, CDR2 SASEGT. This CDR3 contains 14 residues. CDR3 sequence (DNA): TGTGCCAGCAGTGAAGTCAGACCCAACTATGGCTACACCTTC. It is translated as CASSEVRPNYGYTF.

With regard to this clonotype: A single base separates this from a much larger clone, so it may be a read error. V gene TRBV20-1 combines with J gene TRBJ2-1, with D perhaps matching TRBD2 (6 bases). V lost 3 bases, J lost 5 bases, and 11 bases lay in between. Per germline, CDR1 DFQATT and CDR2 SNEGSKA (reference sequence). The CDR3 sequence is 13 residues long. Here the CDR3 DNA reads TGCAGTGCTAGCGGGAGCTGGGACAATGAGCAGTTCTTC. Protein sequence: CSASGSWDNEQFF.

This rearrangement joins TRBV20-1 to TRBJ2-5; 11 bases map to TRBD2. Germline V gene data show CDR1 as DFQATT and CDR2 as SNEGSKA (reference sequence). With V trimmed by 4 bases and J by 4 bases, 5 bases remained unmatched. This CDR3 is built from 14 residues. The CDR3 is CSANGGLAGETQYF. CDR3 nucleotide sequence: TGCAGTGCTAACGGCGGACTAGCGGGAGAGACCCAGTACTTC.

The chain links TRBV19 to TRBJ1-1; 9 bases map to TRBD1. Looked up from germline, CDR1 is LNHDA and CDR2 is SQIVND (reference sequence). The ends lost 10 bases at V and 3 bases at J; junction bases unmatched: 6. The CDR3 extends over 13 amino acids. CDR3 sequence reads: CATLRTGDTEAFF. The CDR3 DNA reads TGTGCCACCCTAAGGACAGGGGACACTGAAGCTTTCTTT.

The chain employs TRBV7-2 and TRBJ2-5, with TRBD2 matching 13 bases. V shed 3 bases, J shed 2 bases, and the junction held 3 bases outside the gene matches. The length of the CDR3 is 16 residues. Per germline, CDR1 SGHTA and CDR2 FQGNSA. This chain's CDR3 is CASSFGGLAGQETQYF. CDR3 nucleotide sequence: TGTGCCAGCAGCTTTGGGGGACTAGCGGGACAAGAGACCCAGTACTTC.

This clonotype was seen at least ten times. The rearrangement uses TRBV29-1 and TRBJ2-1, with 11 bases lining up with TRBD2. This CDR3 is built from 15 residues. CDR1 and CDR2 from the germline V gene are SQVTM and ANQGSEA. J gave up 6 bases and V 5 bases, and 9 bases lay outside the gene matches. This chain's CDR3 is CSVCYLAGGPNEQFF. The CDR3 nucleotides are TGCAGCGTTTGCTACTTAGCGGGAGGGCCCAATGAGCAGTTCTTC.

This clonotype was picked up a small number of times. The chain is built from TRBV12-3 or TRBV12-4 and TRBJ1-2, with D unclear. The ends were cut back, 5 bases at V and 6 bases at J, with 16 bases in the middle. CDR3 length equals 14 residues. CDR3 bases: TGTGCCAGCAGTCTTAGCGGCAGATTTGATGGCTACACCTTC. Its protein product is CASSLSGRFDGYTF.